These 18 T cell receptor beta chains were sequenced from one sample in a study of identical twins. TCRdb re-called the 5' RACE reads with MiXCR, one entry per CDR3 protein. The table shows 1.5 million to 2 million distinct CDR3 sequences, with around 29% occurring only once. Sequenced material: cord blood. These TCRs come from a newborn girl in good health.

CDR3: CSARPTGTASYEQYF. For the CDR3, the DNA is TGCAGTGCTAGACCTACCGGGACTGCCAGCTACGAGCAGTACTTC. The genes are TRBV20-1 and TRBJ2-4; maybe TRBD2 (6 bases). The assigned J gene may be wrong: the sequence end matches TRBJ2-7 better. The germline gives CDR1 DFQATT, CDR2 SNEGSKA (reference sequence). The CDR3 loop spans 15 amino acids.

This clonotype appeared a few times. This chain links TRBV12-3 or TRBV12-4 with TRBJ2-1, with D unresolved. V was pared by 5 bases and J by 2 bases, with 16 bases between. The CDR3 totals 16 residues. CDR3 in amino acids: CASSHPGPSPYNEQFF. The CDR3 coding sequence is TGTGCCAGCAGTCATCCCGGGCCCTCACCCTACAATGAGCAGTTCTTC.

The table lists this clonotype with a few counts. The V call is TRBV12-3 or TRBV12-4, the J call TRBJ2-3; 8 bases agree with TRBD2. After removal of 3 bases from V and 0 bases from J, the junction contained 11 bases not matched to a gene. The CDR3 contains 18 residues. CDR3 nucleotide sequence: TGTGCCAGCAGTTTCGGGACTAGGGTGCTAACCAGCACAGATACGCAGTATTTT. This sequence encodes CASSFGTRVLTSTDTQYF.

The chain uses TRBV19 and TRBJ2-1, with 12 bases fitting TRBD2. Per germline, CDR1 LNHDA and CDR2 SQIVND (reference sequence). Losses at the gene ends were 8 bases for V and 5 bases for J; bases not matched to a gene: 7. The CDR3 has 15 residues. The CDR3 DNA reads as TGTGCCAGTTGTCCTAGCGGGGGGGCCAACAATGAGCAGTTCTTC. Protein: CASCPSGGANNEQFF.

Only a few counts were recorded for this clonotype. This sequence joins TRBV5-6 and TRBJ2-3; 8 bases are a match to TRBD1. The CDR3 loop spans 17 amino acids. The V gene's germline CDR1 is SGHDT and CDR2 YYEEEE. With V trimmed by 1 base and J by 0 bases, 7 bases remained unmatched. The DNA for the CDR3 is TGTGCCAGCAGCTTGCAGGGGGCGCTTCCTAGCACAGATACGCAGTATTTT. Its translation is CASSLQGALPSTDTQYF.

V and J are TRBV12-3 or TRBV12-4 and TRBJ2-1, with D perhaps TRBD2 (5 bases). This CDR3 region has 12 residues. The V end lost 5 bases, the J end lost 9 bases, and 11 bases lay between the germline ends. The CDR3 is CASSMDWGEQFF. The CDR3 DNA reads as TGTGCCAGCAGTATGGACTGGGGTGAGCAGTTCTTC.

With regard to this clonotype: It may be a read error: a sequence one base away is much more abundant. The genes are TRBV29-1 and TRBJ2-7; D is unclear. CDR1 is SQVTM and CDR2 is ANQGSEA in the germline V gene. Trimming shortened V by 7 bases and J by 3 bases, and 10 bases separated the two germline ends. This CDR3 has 11 amino acids. CDR3 sequence: CSGNDDYEQYF. The CDR3 bases are TGCAGCGGTAACGACGACTACGAGCAGTACTTC.

V is TRBV7-2 and J is TRBJ2-1; 12 bases are shared with TRBD2. This CDR3 comprises 16 residues. V lost 5 bases, J lost 5 bases, and 7 bases stayed unmatched. Germline loops: CDR1 SGHTA, CDR2 FQGNSA. The CDR3 DNA is TGTGCCAGCAGCCCCCTAGCGGGGGGGGCCCACAATGAGCAGTTCTTC. It codes for CASSPLAGGAHNEQFF.

In this sample, this clonotype turned up many times. The chain uses TRBV10-3 and TRBJ2-7, with a possible D match to TRBD1 (5 bases). The V and J ends lost 0 bases and 6 bases respectively, with 18 bases between them. The CDR3 spans 16 residues. Germline values: CDR1 ENHRY, CDR2 SYGVKD. The CDR3 loop reads CAISESTPVRVSEQYF. The CDR3 nucleotides read TGTGCCATCAGTGAGTCGACTCCTGTCAGGGTTAGCGAGCAGTACTTC.

V usage is TRBV7-2 and J usage is TRBJ2-1; D is perhaps TRBD2 (5 bases). In germline, CDR1 is SGHTA, CDR2 FQGNSA. V lost 5 bases and J 6 bases, leaving 23 bases between the germline ends. The CDR3 is made up of 17 amino acids. This CDR3 is CASSPVQRSLHSNEQFF. Here the CDR3 DNA reads TGTGCCAGCAGCCCAGTTCAGCGGAGCCTCCACAGCAATGAGCAGTTCTTC.

The V gene is TRBV27, the J gene TRBJ2-3; D is ambiguous. The CDR3 spans 14 residues. Germline V CDR1 and CDR2: MNHEY, SMNVEV (reference sequence). Trimming removed 6 bases from V and 6 bases from J, with 16 bases in between. The CDR3 region has the DNA TGTGCCAGCAGCGACGCGTCCCCTAGGGATACGCAGTATTTT. Translated: CASSDASPRDTQYF.

In regard to this clonotype: An end of the junction differs from the germline gene, which may be a read error. This chain links TRBV20-1 with TRBJ2-1; unclear D gene. From germline, CDR1 is DFQATT and CDR2 SNEGSKA (reference sequence). The CDR3 contains 13 residues. The CDR3 DNA sequence: TGCAGTGCTAGGACGGGTTCCTACAATAAGCAGTTCTTC. It encodes CSARTGSYNKQFF.

Remarks on this clonotype: The missing conserved phenylalanine or tryptophan at the end of this CDR3 makes a read error likely. The DNA is left out, because the CDR3 cannot be placed on it with certainty; the CDR3 is given as TCRdb lists it. This sequence joins TRBV6-6 and TRBJ2-5; the tabulated D call, TRBD1, remains unverified against the DNA. Germline values: CDR1 MNHNY, CDR2 SVGAGI (reference sequence). Including both end residues, the CDR3 is 16 amino acids long. CDR3 sequence reads: CASSYRAKLGGYTFGS.

This clonotype was seen only a few times. The chain links TRBV13 to TRBJ1-4, with 7 bases identical to TRBD1. J gave up 3 bases and V 4 bases, and 5 bases lay outside the gene matches. The CDR3 is 15 residues long. The germline CDR1 and CDR2 sequences are PRHDT and FYEKMQ (reference sequence). CDR3 DNA sequence: TGTGCCAGCAGCTCCTGGGACAGTCCTAATGAAAAACTGTTTTTT. Translation: CASSSWDSPNEKLFF. The complete variable domain, with remaining parts taken from reference TRBV13 and TRBJ1-4, reads AAGVIQSPRHLIKEKRETATLKCYPIPRHDTVYWYQQGPGQDPQFLISFYEKMQSDKGSIPDRFSAQQFSDYHSELNMSSLELGDSALYFCASSSWDSPNEKLFFGSGTQLSVL.

Remarks on this clonotype: A much larger clone sits a single nucleotide away, making a read error possible. The gene calls are TRBV4-1 and TRBJ2-7; the match to TRBD2 covers 11 bases. V gave up 0 bases and J gave up 6 bases; unmatched junction bases: 4. This CDR3 is built from 15 residues. Looked up from germline, CDR1 is MGHRA and CDR2 is YSYEKL. CDR3 DNA sequence: TGCGCCAGCAGCCAAGAGGGACTAGCGGCCTGCGAGCAGTACTTC. Translating gives CASSQEGLAACEQYF.

Only a few counts were recorded for this clonotype. The rearrangement uses TRBV11-2 and TRBJ2-1, with 10 bases that match TRBD2. There are 13 residues in the CDR3. CDR1 and CDR2 (germline): SGHAT, FQNNGV. Unmatched junction bases numbered 12, after V lost 7 bases and J lost 15 bases. The chain's CDR3 is CASNQLAGRHPFF. In DNA form, the CDR3 reads TGTGCCAGCAACCAACTAGCGGGGAGACATCCGTTCTTC.

The chain carries TRBV18 and TRBJ2-7, with D possibly being TRBD2 (7 bases). CDR1 is KGHSH, CDR2 LQKENI, per germline. CDR3 size: 14 residues. Trimming took 2 bases from V and 1 from J, leaving 9 bases between them. CDR3 protein: CASSPGRGSYEQYF. CDR3 coding DNA: TGTGCCAGCTCACCAGGGAGGGGGTCCTACGAGCAGTACTTC.

J is TRBJ2-3 and V is TRBV24-1; D call uncertain. Deletions cut 8 bases from V and 5 bases from J, with 7 bases between. Germline V gives CDR1 KGHDR, CDR2 SFDVKD. The CDR3 spans 11 residues. CDR3 in DNA: TGTGCCACCAAGAAGGGAGATACGCAGTATTTT. Protein sequence: CATKKGDTQYF.